This T cell receptor beta chain was documented in a study of blood T cell repertoires in COVID-19. TCRdb's copy holds only in-frame clones and misses some; the assay was immunoSEQ multiplex PCR. The table records 95,000 to 120,000 clones, over 65% of them present only once. This clonotype was obtained from a woman between 35 and 50 years old with acute or convalescent COVID-19. Input material: peripheral blood.

The CDR3 here is CASSSSRGVGSYEQYF. Written as DNA, the CDR3 is TGTGCCAGCAGTTCCTCCAGGGGTGTGGGCTCCTACGAGCAGTACTTC. V usage is TRBV6-5 and J usage is TRBJ2-7; tentatively, D is TRBD1 (6 bases). Germline CDR1 and CDR2: MNHEY and SVGAGI. V was pared by 4 bases and J by 0 bases, with 16 bases between. This CDR3 is 16 amino acids long.